This TCR beta chain is from a study of naive and memory T cell subsets. Amplification of ligated cDNA took four PCR rounds with SP2 and nested alpha and beta constant primers. TCRdb fed the UMI-ligation and nested PCR reads into MiXCR, producing one record per CDR3 protein. The sample yields tens of thousands of distinct CDR3 sequences, more than 9.5% seen once. Stated treatment: skin biopsy from PPD injection site in Mantoux-positive individual. An oligonucleotide containing a UMI was ligated to the 3' end of TCR cDNA. Points on this clonotype: At one end, the junction sequence differs from germline, possibly due to a read error.

The sequences come from skin, collected from a tuberculin skin test site. The receptor was derived from an adult in good health.

This CDR3 is CASRTRRGDTF. Here the CDR3 DNA reads TGTGCCAGCCGGACACGTCGTGGCGACACCTTC. J is TRBJ1-2 and V is TRBV6-5, with D possibly TRBD1 on 5 matching bases. Germline CDR1 is MNHEY and CDR2 is SVGAGI. This CDR3 region has 11 residues.